The next 12 T cell receptor beta chains were all read from a single sample in a study of cytomegalovirus exposure and HLA in healthy donors. Primers: 60 Vbeta forward and 13 Jbeta reverse. Only in-frame clones appear in the TCRdb table, and some are missing; sequencing was by immunoSEQ multiplex PCR. The sample shows about 82,000 clones, roughly four fifths of them seen only once. Sequenced: PBMCs. The origin of the receptors is a woman between 50 and 59 years old in good health and CMV-seropositive.

The chain joins TRBV7-8 to TRBJ2-7, with TRBD2 matching over 14 bases. CDR1 and CDR2 (germline): SGHVS, FQNEAQ. V trimming: 1 base; J trimming: 7 bases; junction bases outside the gene matches: 6. The CDR3 spans 16 residues. The CDR3 loop reads CASSLESGLAGAEQYF. The CDR3 nucleotides are TGTGCCAGCAGCTTAGAATCGGGACTAGCGGGAGCGGAGCAGTACTTC.

This chain connects TRBV19 to TRBJ2-7; 13 bases fit TRBD2. Germline V gene data show CDR1 as LNHDA and CDR2 as SQIVND (reference sequence). CDR3 length equals 14 residues. V gave up 3 bases and J gave up 5 bases; unmatched junction bases: 1. Written as DNA, the CDR3 is TGTGCCAGTAGTATGGGGACTAGCGGGAACGAGCAGTACTTC. It specifies CASSMGTSGNEQYF.

This chain links TRBV5-5 with TRBJ2-7; 9 bases align to TRBD2. Germline V gene lookup returns CDR1 SGHKS and CDR2 YYEKEE (reference sequence). V trimming: 0 bases; J trimming: 4 bases; junction bases outside the gene matches: 2. This CDR3 comprises 14 residues. The DNA for the CDR3 is TGTGCCAGCAGCTTGGGACTAGCGGAGTACGAGCAGTACTTC. Translation gives CASSLGLAEYEQYF.

The chain employs TRBV6-1 and TRBJ1-1; TRBD1 is a possible D gene (6 bases). Per germline, CDR1 MNHNS and CDR2 SASEGT. V was cut by 0 bases and J by 7 bases, with 9 bases left in between. The CDR3 totals 13 residues. The CDR3: CASSEAARGEAFF. In DNA, the CDR3 is TGTGCCAGCAGTGAAGCGGCCAGGGGTGAAGCTTTCTTT.

V and J are TRBV27 and TRBJ1-1; TRBD1 matches 9 bases. V lost 4 bases, J lost 11 bases, and 11 bases stayed unmatched. CDR1 and CDR2 (germline): MNHEY, SMNVEV (reference sequence). The CDR3 has 14 amino acids. CDR3 nucleotide sequence: TGTGCCAGCAGTTCCCCCCCGAGGGGGACAGGGGCTTTCTTT. The encoded protein is CASSSPPRGTGAFF.

This chain links TRBV19 with TRBJ1-5, with D possibly being TRBD1 (5 bases). Per the germline V gene, CDR1 is LNHDA and CDR2 is SQIVND (reference sequence). This CDR3 region has 14 residues. Trimming took off 5 bases at V and 7 bases at J, with 15 bases between the two ends. The CDR3 bases are TGTGCCAGTAGTGAACAGGACTACAAGCAGCCCCAGCATTTT. Protein product: CASSEQDYKQPQHF.

This rearrangement joins TRBV7-9 to TRBJ2-7, with D tentatively TRBD1 (6 bases). V gave up 2 bases and J gave up 3 bases, with 8 bases separating them. This CDR3 is 13 amino acids long. Germline CDR1 is SEHNR and CDR2 is FQNEAQ (reference sequence). The CDR3 sequence: CASSLRGHYEQYF. DNA of the CDR3: TGTGCCAGCAGCTTAAGGGGACACTACGAGCAGTACTTC. Supplemented by reference TRBV7-9 and TRBJ2-7, the full variable domain reads DTGVSQNPRHKITKRGQNVTFRCDPISEHNRLYWYRQTLGQGPEFLTYFQNEAQLEKSRLLSDRFSAERPKGSFSTLEIQRTEQGDSAMYLCASSLRGHYEQYFGPGTRLTVT.

V and J are TRBV2 and TRBJ1-1; 7 bases match TRBD1. The CDR3 loop spans 14 amino acids. CDR1 is SNHLY, CDR2 FYNNEI, per germline. J lost 7 bases, V lost 0 bases, and 5 bases had no gene match. The CDR3 region is CASSEATGVGEAFF. CDR3 in DNA: TGTGCCAGCAGTGAAGCTACAGGGGTGGGTGAAGCTTTCTTT. Based on the CDR3 plus reference TRBV2 and TRBJ1-1, the full variable domain is EPEVTQTPSHQVTQMGQEVILRCVPISNHLYFYWYRQILGQKVEFLVSFYNNEISEKSEIFDDQFSVERPDGSNFTLKIRSTKLEDSAMYFCASSEATGVGEAFFGQGTRLTVV.

In its sample, this clone was seen a few times. CDR3 DNA sequence: TGTGCCAGCAGCGACATCGACAGTCGTGGCTACACCTTC. Amino acids: CASSDIDSRGYTF. V usage is TRBV28 and J usage is TRBJ1-2; tentative D call: TRBD1 (5 bases). V gave up 6 bases and J gave up 7 bases, with 15 bases separating them. The germline CDR1 and CDR2 sequences are MDHEN and SYDVKM. The CDR3 has 13 residues.

V and J are TRBV11-2 and TRBJ1-3; D uncertain. The germline V and J ends were trimmed by 9 bases and 0 bases, with 9 bases remaining between them. The CDR3 is 13 residues long. Germline V gene sequence: CDR1 SGHAT, CDR2 FQNNGV. Here the CDR3 DNA reads TGTGCCAGTTCATTGAGCTCTGGAAACACCATATATTTT. Its protein product is CASSLSSGNTIYF.

The V call is TRBV6-5, the J call TRBJ2-7; D gene ambiguous. The CDR3 consists of 11 residues. Germline lookup yields CDR1 MNHEY and CDR2 SVGAGI. The V end lost 6 bases, the J end lost 4 bases, and 7 bases lay between the germline ends. CDR3 amino acids: CASRSLYEQYF. Here the CDR3 DNA reads TGTGCCAGCAGGAGCCTATACGAGCAGTACTTC.

This sequence joins TRBV30 and TRBJ2-2; D gene unclear. Trimming pared 2 bases from V and 4 bases from J, leaving 11 bases between. CDR3 length: 14 amino acids. Germline assignment: CDR1 GTSNPN and CDR2 SVGIG (reference sequence). This chain's CDR3 is CAWSSRHVTGELFF. As DNA, the CDR3 is TGTGCCTGGAGTTCGCGCCATGTCACCGGGGAGCTGTTTTTT.